This T cell receptor beta chain was captured by sequencing in a study of T cells in Graves' hyperthyroidism and ophthalmopathy. Study at large: Blood from the periphery was taken at initial diagnosis, before any treatment.

Amplified TCR beta CDR3 regions derived from RNA transcripts. Carried out on the TCR CDR3, a first-round RT-PCR used the HTBI primer set. TCRdb passed the multiplex PCR reads through MiXCR, listing each CDR3 protein once. The sample holds 450,000 to 650,000 distinct CDR3 sequences, about a fifth seen once. This clonotype was counted a few times. Its antigen is undetermined. Notes on the study in general: Most thyroid clonotypes with frequency above 0.001 were detected in blood. Before onset, by a median of approximately 6.2 months, the model predicted ophthalmopathy.

The patients, who ranged from 18 to 65 in age, presented with newly diagnosed hyperthyroidism lasting under 2 months. The clonotype originates from a man aged 18-30 years with Graves' hyperthyroidism. Sequencing was performed on blood.

This CDR3 reads CRPETERDGGSEAFF. In DNA, the CDR3 is TGCAGACCCGAGACAGAAAGAGATGGAGGTTCTGAAGCTTTCTTT. J is TRBJ1-1 and V is TRBV20-1; D possibly corresponds to TRBD1 (5 bases). CDR3 length: 15 amino acids. CDR1 and CDR2 (germline): DFQATT, SNEGSKA (reference sequence).